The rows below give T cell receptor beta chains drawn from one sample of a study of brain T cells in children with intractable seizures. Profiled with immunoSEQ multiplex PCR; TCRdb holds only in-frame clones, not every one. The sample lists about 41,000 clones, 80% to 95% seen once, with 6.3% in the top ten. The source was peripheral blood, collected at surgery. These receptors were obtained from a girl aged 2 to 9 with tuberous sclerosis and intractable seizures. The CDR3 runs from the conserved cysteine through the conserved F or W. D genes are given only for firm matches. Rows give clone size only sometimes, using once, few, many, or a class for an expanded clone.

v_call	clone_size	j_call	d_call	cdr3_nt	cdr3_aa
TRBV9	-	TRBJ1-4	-	TGTGCCAGCAGCGGACAGGCAACTAATGAAAAACTGTTTTTT	CASSGQATNEKLFF
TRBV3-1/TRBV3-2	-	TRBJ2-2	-	TGTGCCAGCAGCCCCGGTCCCCCTACCGGGGAGCTGTTTTTT	CASSPGPPTGELFF
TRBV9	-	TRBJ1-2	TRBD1	TGTGCCAGCAGCGATACAGGGGTGTATGGCTACACCTTC	CASSDTGVYGYTF
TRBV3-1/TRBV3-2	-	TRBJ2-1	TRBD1	TGTGCCAGCAGCCCGCAGGGGGCTGGGTTCCATGAGCAGTTCTTC	CASSPQGAGFHEQFF
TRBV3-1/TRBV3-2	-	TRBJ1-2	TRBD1	TGTGCCAGCAGCCAATGGGGACAGGGAGCCTCTTTTTATGGCTACACCTTC	CASSQWGQGASFYGYTF
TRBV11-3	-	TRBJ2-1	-	TGTGCCAGCAGCCAAGGGTTCACCTACAATGAGCAGTTCTTC	CASSQGFTYNEQFF
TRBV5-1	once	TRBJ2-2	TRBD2	TGCGCCAGCAGCCGGACTAGCGGGGGGGCCGGGGAGCTGTTTTTT	CASSRTSGGAGELFF
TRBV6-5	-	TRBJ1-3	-	TGTGCCAGCCGGCCGGTGGCTGGAAACACCATATATTTT	CASRPVAGNTIYF
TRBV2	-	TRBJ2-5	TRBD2	TGTGCCAGCAGTCCGGGGGGGTGGCAAGAGACCCAGTACTTC	CASSPGGWQETQYF
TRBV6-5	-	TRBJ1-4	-	TGTGCCAGCAGACCCACCGGGCCCCCGGGAGGAAAACTGTTTTTT	CASRPTGPPGGKLFF
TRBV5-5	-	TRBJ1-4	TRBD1	TGTGCCAGCAGCCCGGACAGGGGTAATGAAAAACTGTTTTTT	CASSPDRGNEKLFF
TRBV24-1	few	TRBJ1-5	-	TGTGCCACCAGTGAAGACAGGAATACACAGCCCCAGCATTTT	CATSEDRNTQPQHF
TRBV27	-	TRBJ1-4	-	TGTGCCAGCCGGGGGGTGACTAATGAAAAACTGTTTTTT	CASRGVTNEKLFF
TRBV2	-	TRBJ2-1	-	TGTGCCAGCAGTGGTTTCGGATCACGGTACAATGAGCAGTTCTTC	CASSGFGSRYNEQFF
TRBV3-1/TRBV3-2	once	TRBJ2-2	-	TGTGCCAGCAGCCAAGGTCAGGGGAGCGCCGGGGAGCTGTTTTTT	CASSQGQGSAGELFF
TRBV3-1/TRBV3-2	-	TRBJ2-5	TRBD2	TGTGCCAGCAGCCGCTCACTAGCGGGGGGGGAAGAGACCCAGTACTTC	CASSRSLAGGEETQYF